This TCR beta chain was sequenced in a study of chemoradiotherapy in HPV16-positive cancers. As for the study in general: Two HPV16-positive patients' cells yielded candidate HPV-specific clones and common motifs.

A remark on this clone: Its antigen is currently unknown.

Clones were read by immunoSEQ multiplex PCR, and TCRdb kept only the in-frame ones, dropping some. Seen here are more than 9,500 clones, around nine tenths observed once, and the top ten hold approximately 2.5%. Study findings and constraints: Functional assays defining HPV-specific T cells used only two HPV16-positive patients. For HPV16-positive patients, expanding HPV-responsive T cells associated with longer recurrence-free survival. Non-HPV-specific T cells did not expand in tumors during treatment, whereas candidate HPV-specific clones and E7-related motifs did.

The CDR3 length is 16 residues. The TCR comes from a human donor with HPV-associated anogenital cancer. Source: blood, taken from a patient who underwent chemoradiotherapy. The V gene is TRBV21-1, the J gene TRBJ1-5; TRBD1 reflects the table's D call only, with no check against the DNA. TRBV21-1 is noted as a pseudogene. The CDR3 DNA reads as TGTGCCAGCAGCAAAGAATCCAAGGGGGCGGGTCAGCCCCAGCATTTT. Protein product: CASSKESKGAGQPQHF.